The T cell receptor (beta chain) described here comes from a study of blood T cells in healthy people across ages. In regard to this clonotype: Antigen unknown.

The CDR3 has 13 residues. CDR1 SNHLY and CDR2 FYNNEI come from the germline V gene. Regarding the study as a whole: Per million T cells, TCR beta diversity dropped about linearly as age rose. Strong correlation linked observed beta diversity and percent naive T cells.

Alongside a J-beta primer mix, a sample-barcoded 5' primer served in a second PCR lasting roughly 6 to 12 cycles. MiXCR, applied by TCRdb to the 5' RACE reads, yields one record per CDR3 protein. Of about 800,000 distinct CDR3 sequences detected, roughly 50% appear once; the ten largest clones hold about 20%. The chain joins TRBV2 to TRBJ2-5; 7 bases are a match to TRBD1. Near its end, the DNA agrees better with TRBJ2-7, so the J call may be wrong. Material: blood. The origin of this receptor is a man aged 25-45 years in good health. CDR3 bases: TGTGCCAGCAGTCAGGGGGACGGGTACGAGCAGTACTTC. Translation: CASSQGDGYEQYF.